Reported below is one TCR beta chain. Generated by immunoSEQ multiplex PCR, the TCRdb table keeps only in-frame clones and is missing some. This sample carries 40,000 or so clones, 91% of them seen once, and the ten largest clones take roughly 6.1%. The sample comes from a study of T cell changes during pregnancy in multiple sclerosis. Germline V gene data show CDR1 as SQVTM and CDR2 as ANQGSEA. The CDR3 runs 12 residues. V dropped 3 bases and J dropped 6 bases, with 12 bases sitting between them. The clonotype comes from a female donor with multiple sclerosis, enrolled in a pregnancy study. J is TRBJ2-7 and V is TRBV29-1; unclear D gene. Sequences were derived from CD8+ T cells from peripheral blood mononuclear cells, sampled in the second trimester of pregnancy. CDR3 coding DNA: TGCAGCGTTGATCTGGGCGTAGGCGAGCAGTACTTC. Its protein is CSVDLGVGEQYF.